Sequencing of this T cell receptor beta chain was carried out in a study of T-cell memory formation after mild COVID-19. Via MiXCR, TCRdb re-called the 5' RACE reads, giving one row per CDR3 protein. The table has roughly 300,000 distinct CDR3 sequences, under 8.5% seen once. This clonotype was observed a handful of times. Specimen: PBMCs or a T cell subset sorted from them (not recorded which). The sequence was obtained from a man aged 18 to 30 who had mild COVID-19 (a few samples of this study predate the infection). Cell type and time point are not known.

The CDR3 DNA is TGCGCCAGCAGCTTGGCCAGGGGGATCGGCACAGATACGCAGTATTTT. This translates into CASSLARGIGTDTQYF. V usage is TRBV5-1 and J usage is TRBJ2-3, with 7 bases aligning to TRBD1. The CDR3 loop spans 16 amino acids. J gave up 1 base and V 0 bases, and 5 bases lay outside the gene matches. Germline assignment: CDR1 SGHRS and CDR2 YFSETQ.